The clone carrying this T cell receptor (beta chain) was detected only a few times. Its antigen is undetermined. This entry comes from a study of cytomegalovirus exposure and HLA in healthy donors. Trimming took 10 bases from V and 5 from J; bases not matched to a gene: 20. This CDR3 is built from 17 residues. CDR1 and CDR2 (germline): ENHRY, SYGVKD. The PCR made use of 60 Vbeta and 13 Jbeta primers. Clones were sequenced by immunoSEQ multiplex PCR, and TCRdb holds only the in-frame ones, with some missing. The sample gives under 200,000 clones, around 73% of which show up once; more than 2% is in the top ten. General study findings and limits: A missense variant in DCLRE1C was later tied to TCR beta V- and J-gene trimming. Relative to equally common others, HLA-associated TCR beta chains showed greater clonal expansion in a later analysis.

The sequenced sample was PBMCs. The clonotype originates from a man in his sixties in good health and CMV-seronegative. This chain joins TRBV10-3 and TRBJ2-5; TRBD1 aligns across 9 bases. The DNA for the CDR3 is TGTGCCACTCAGATACGACCGGACAGGGGTGAAAGGGAGACCCAGTACTTC. Residues: CATQIRPDRGERETQYF.